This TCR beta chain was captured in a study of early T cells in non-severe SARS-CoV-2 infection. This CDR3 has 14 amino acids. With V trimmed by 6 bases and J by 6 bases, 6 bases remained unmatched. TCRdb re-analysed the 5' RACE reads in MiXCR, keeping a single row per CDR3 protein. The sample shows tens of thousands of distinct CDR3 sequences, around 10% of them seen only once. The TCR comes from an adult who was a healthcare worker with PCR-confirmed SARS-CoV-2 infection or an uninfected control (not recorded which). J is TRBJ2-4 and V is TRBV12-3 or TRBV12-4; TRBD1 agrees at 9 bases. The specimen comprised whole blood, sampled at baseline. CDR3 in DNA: TGTGCCAGCAGCTATGGGACAGGGCCAAACATTCAGTACTTC. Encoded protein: CASSYGTGPNIQYF.